This entry describes one T cell receptor (beta chain). Its binding antigen is unknown. Base qualities were left out, and no much larger clone turns up one base away. This sample was taken from a study of T cells in Graves' hyperthyroidism and ophthalmopathy (dated by TCRdb to the late 2010s). As for the study more broadly: Peripheral blood samples were taken at initial diagnosis, before any treatment was given. TCR Vbeta CDR3 sequencing of approximately 140 peripheral blood samples (approximately 44 ophthalmopathy, under 80 hyperthyroidism and approximately 17 progressor patients) is reported in the paper. To identify TCR V-J signatures that set the groups apart, the researchers used a discovery cohort of more than 95 patients, made up of 40 to 45 with Graves' ophthalmopathy and about 55 with stable Graves' hyperthyroidism. Whether ophthalmopathy could be predicted prospectively was tested in an independent validation cohort made up of 18 to 20 hyperthyroidism patients plus 17 patients who later progressed to ophthalmopathy. Once sampling was done, hyperthyroidism patients were given methimazole at a starting dose of 30 mg daily, whereas ophthalmopathy patients were given high-dose intravenous methylprednisolone. The 100 or so discovery patients were divided at random into training and test sets in a 7:3 ratio. Thyroid tissue and blood T-cell repertoires from about six Graves' hyperthyroidism patients were also compared in the study. Study-level results and caveats: In validation, the model predicted progression to ophthalmopathy with approximately 71% sensitivity and less than 80% specificity, a median of around six months before onset. Sample size was not statistically predetermined, and investigators were not blinded to group allocation. A model built on a 13 V-J signature distinguished ophthalmopathy from stable hyperthyroidism, reaching roughly 88% sensitivity and 81.08% specificity in cross-validation and 80%/75% in testing. Most expanded thyroid clonotypes (frequency above 0.001) were also found in blood, which suggests that blood repertoires may mirror thyroid immune responses.

The junction shows trimming of 6 bases on V and 3 bases on J, plus 14 bases between the germline ends. Looking up the germline V gene yields CDR1 MNHEY and CDR2 SVGEGT. Reading from cysteine to phenylalanine, the CDR3 counts 15 amino acids. Only CDR3 DNA remains: 45 bases, in frame from the first base. Stable Graves' hyperthyroidism was defined as no progression to ophthalmopathy during 18 months of follow-up. Hyperthyroidism patients were newly diagnosed, with disease duration under 2 months, and aged 18 to 65 years. The study excluded patients with uncontrolled infections, other autoimmune diseases, pregnancy or lactation. Diagnoses were based on clinical symptoms, serum thyroxine and TRAb, thyroid ultrasound and orbital computed tomography. PBMCs were isolated from roughly 10 ml of fresh peripheral blood by Ficoll-Paque density gradient centrifugation. Trizol reagent was used to extract total RNA, and RNA quality was then checked on an Agilent 2100 Bioanalyzer.

The TCR beta CDR3 regions were amplified from RNA transcripts. The TCR CDR3 was subjected to a first round of RT-PCR using the HTBI primer set and the Qiagen OneStep RT-PCR kit. Libraries were constructed in a second round of multiplex PCR, after which size selection and purification were carried out. Sequencing of the libraries was done on an Illumina HiSeq2000 using paired-end 100 bp reads. Per the source publication's procedure: Raw data were processed with SOAPnuke, discarding reads with adapters, uncalled bases, mean Phred below 15, or no exact constant-primer or identifier match. High-quality paired reads were merged using COPE v1.2.5, and each unique nucleotide sequence was defined as a clonotype. Clonotypes were aligned to IMGT TRBV, TRBD and TRBJ reference segments using MiTCR v1.1. Analysis was restricted to V-J combinations with a frequency above 0.0001, which covered approximately 99% of repertoires. A TCS score was defined as the ratio of F50 (clonal expansion) to E x V (chaos), with BLOSUM62-based TCRdist applied between CDR3 peptides within each V-J. Welch's t-statistics and random forest reduced some 510 V-J features to under 15, which were used in a naive Bayes classifier (R e1071). The raw public reads went through TCRdb reprocessing: fastp at Q25, MiXCR clone calling, in-frame beta chains kept. Entries that share a CDR3 protein sequence are merged under the most common genes and DNA. For this entry, the V and J calls and clone size follow TCRdb and not the study's own pipeline. The sample contains over 300,000 distinct CDR3 sequences, approximately 15% of them found a single time. 9.5% to 11% of the sample rests with the top ten.

The V gene is TRBV6-2 or TRBV6-3 and the J gene is TRBJ1-4; a tentative D match to TRBD1 spans 5 bases. This TCR derives from an older woman with Graves' hyperthyroidism. Source material: blood. The CDR3 region has the sequence CASRAPGTSNEKLFF. The nucleotide sequence is TGTGCCAGCAGGGCCCCCGGGACTTCTAATGAAAAACTGTTTTTT.